The 30 T cell receptor beta chains in this list originate from one sample, sequenced in a study of cytomegalovirus exposure and HLA in healthy donors. Use of 60 Vbeta and 13 Jbeta primers characterized the PCR. Profiled with immunoSEQ multiplex PCR; TCRdb holds only in-frame clones, not every one. The table includes more than 150,000 clones, about 79% detected once. The material sequenced was PBMCs. Receptor source: a man between 18 and 29 years old in good health and CMV-seronegative.

The chain uses TRBV6-1 and TRBJ1-2, with 7 bases matching TRBD1. This CDR3 contains 11 residues. V lost 5 bases and J lost 7; bases outside the gene matches: 1. Per germline, CDR1 MNHNS and CDR2 SASEGT. The chain's CDR3 is CASSQGGGYTF. CDR3 nucleotide sequence: TGTGCCAGCAGTCAGGGGGGTGGCTACACCTTC.

J is TRBJ2-2 and V is TRBV9; possibly TRBD2 for D (5 bases). The V end lost 4 bases, the J end lost 0 bases, and 13 bases lay between the germline ends. Germline CDR1 is SGDLS and CDR2 is YYNGEE. The CDR3 is 16 amino acids. CDR3 bases: TGTGCCAGCAGCATCACCCAGCGGACGAACACCGGGGAGCTGTTTTTT. Protein sequence: CASSITQRTNTGELFF. Supplemented by reference TRBV9 and TRBJ2-2, the full variable domain reads DSGVTQTPKHLITATGQRVTLRCSPRSGDLSVYWYQQSLDQGLQFLIQYYNGEERAKGNILERFSAQQFPDLHSELNLSSLELGDSALYFCASSITQRTNTGELFFGEGSRLTVL.

To note about this clone: The junction departs from the called germline gene at one end, perhaps through a read error. The chain has TRBV7-9 and TRBJ1-1; D might be TRBD1 (6 bases). The CDR3 has 16 residues. CDR1 is SEHNR, CDR2 FQNEAQ, per germline (reference sequence). CDR3 sequence: CSSSSRQVSSNTEAFF. The CDR3 coding sequence is TGTTCCAGCAGTTCAAGACAGGTATCTTCTAACACTGAAGCTTTCTTT. Using reference TRBV7-9 and TRBJ1-1 for the parts outside the CDR3, the full variable domain is DTGVSQNPRHKITKRGQNVTFRCDPISEHNRLYWYRQTLGQGPEFLTYFQNEAQLEKSRLLSDRFSAERPKGSFSTLEIQRTEQGDSAMYLCSSSSRQVSSNTEAFFGQGTRLTVV.

This chain uses TRBV28 with TRBJ2-7, with 8 bases identical to TRBD1. The CDR3 is 11 residues long. CDR1 and CDR2 (germline): MDHEN, SYDVKM. Germline trimming cut 10 bases from V and 6 bases from J; bases unmatched to any gene: 5. The CDR3, as DNA: TGTGCCATTTCAGACAGGGGCGAGCAGTACTTC. It encodes CAISDRGEQYF.

The chain combines TRBV5-1 with TRBJ1-2; the D is unclear. The CDR3 loop spans 14 amino acids. From germline, CDR1 is SGHRS and CDR2 YFSETQ. The V and J ends lost 0 bases and 6 bases respectively, with 12 bases between them. CDR3 in amino acids: CASSLATGDNGYTF. CDR3 coding DNA: TGCGCCAGCAGCTTGGCCACGGGTGATAATGGCTACACCTTC.

V is TRBV5-4 and J is TRBJ1-1; no firm D call. V was shortened by 0 bases and J by 1 base, with 10 bases between the two germline ends. CDR1 is SGHNT and CDR2 is YYREEE in the germline V gene (reference sequence). This CDR3 has 15 residues. The CDR3 DNA reads TGTGCCAGCAGCTTGGCCACGGGGTCGAACACTGAAGCTTTCTTT. Protein: CASSLATGSNTEAFF.

The chain uses TRBV10-1 and TRBJ2-2, with 8 bases that match TRBD2. Germline V lookup: CDR1 WNHNN, CDR2 SYGVQD (reference sequence). J lost 6 bases, V lost 9 bases, and 6 bases had no gene match. The CDR3 sequence is 13 residues long. CDR3 region: CASGLADAGELFF. As DNA, the CDR3 is TGCGCCAGTGGACTAGCAGACGCCGGGGAGCTGTTTTTT.

The chain has TRBV19 and TRBJ1-5; no definite D call. The CDR3 consists of 14 residues. V lost 9 bases, J lost 4 bases, and 16 bases lay in between. CDR1 is LNHDA, CDR2 SQIVND, per germline (reference sequence). The CDR3 DNA reads TGTGCCAGCGCGGCGGGGAGGGCAAATCAGCCCCAGCATTTT. Translation gives CASAAGRANQPQHF.

Here the CDR3 reads CASPQRGGRACQETQYF. The CDR3 DNA reads TGTGCCAGCCCTCAGCGGGGCGGGAGGGCTTGCCAAGAGACCCAGTACTTC. The chain links TRBV19 to TRBJ2-5, with 9 bases that match TRBD2. The CDR3 covers 17 residues. Germline CDR1 and CDR2: LNHDA and SQIVND (reference sequence). V trimming: 9 bases; J trimming: 1 base; junction bases outside the gene matches: 15.

In this sample, this clone turned up a few times. The chain has TRBV6-6 and TRBJ1-1; D call uncertain. The CDR3 is made up of 12 amino acids. Germline CDR1 reads MNHNY; CDR2 reads SVGAGI (reference sequence). Trimming took off 6 bases at V and 7 bases at J, with 12 bases between the two ends. In DNA form, the CDR3 reads TGTGCCAGCAGCGATGCAGGTTTTGAAGCTTTCTTT. Translation gives CASSDAGFEAFF.

The chain couples TRBV5-6 to TRBJ1-1, with 8 bases identical to TRBD1. The CDR3 spans 16 residues. Germline CDR1 SGHDT, CDR2 YYEEEE. With V trimmed by 7 bases and J by 4 bases, 15 bases remained unmatched. The CDR3 DNA reads as TGTGCCAGCTTCCCTAGACAGGGGATTATGGGCACTGAAGCTTTCTTT. This sequence encodes CASFPRQGIMGTEAFF.

The chain employs TRBV5-1 and TRBJ1-1; 7 bases match TRBD1. Germline V CDR1 and CDR2: SGHRS, YFSETQ. V lost 4 bases and J lost 4; bases outside the gene matches: 13. The CDR3 is 16 amino acids. Written as DNA, the CDR3 is TGCGCCAGCAGCCTTGAGTTACAGGGGTCGGGCACTGAAGCTTTCTTT. Translated: CASSLELQGSGTEAFF.

The chain employs TRBV6-1 and TRBJ2-1; TRBD1 matches at 7 bases. J was trimmed by 6 bases and V by 5 bases; bases with no gene match: 10. The CDR3 runs 15 residues. Germline assignment: CDR1 MNHNS and CDR2 SASEGT. As DNA, the CDR3 is TGTGCCAGCAGTTTACAGGGGCCCACACGCAATGAGCAGTTCTTC. It specifies CASSLQGPTRNEQFF.

V is TRBV7-3 and J is TRBJ2-7, with D possibly being TRBD1 (6 bases). V was pared by 5 bases and J by 5 bases, with 16 bases between. There are 14 residues in the CDR3. From germline, CDR1 is SGHTA and CDR2 FQGTGA. CDR3 protein: CASSPYRDRNEQYF. Written as DNA, the CDR3 is TGTGCCAGCAGCCCGTACAGGGACCGGAACGAGCAGTACTTC.

This clone was seen a few times. The chain employs TRBV6-6 and TRBJ1-6; 7 bases are shared with TRBD1. The CDR3 is 14 residues long. The V segment lost 8 bases and the J segment 0 bases; nucleotides outside the gene matches: 1. Germline CDR1 reads MNHNY; CDR2 reads SVGAGI (reference sequence). The CDR3 sequence is CASWDSSYNSPLHF. The CDR3 DNA is TGTGCCAGCTGGGACAGCTCCTATAATTCACCCCTCCACTTT.

The chain combines TRBV2 with TRBJ2-6; D perhaps matches TRBD1 (5 bases). The germline V gene encodes CDR1 SNHLY and CDR2 FYNNEI. The CDR3 runs to 14 residues. The germline V and J ends were trimmed by 9 bases and 0 bases, with 9 bases remaining between them. The CDR3 DNA follows: TGTGCCAGTGACAGTTACTCTGGGGCCAACGTCCTGACTTTC. Amino acid sequence: CASDSYSGANVLTF. Supplemented by reference TRBV2 and TRBJ2-6, the full variable domain reads EPEVTQTPSHQVTQMGQEVILRCVPISNHLYFYWYRQILGQKVEFLVSFYNNEISEKSEIFDDQFSVERPDGSNFTLKIRSTKLEDSAMYFCASDSYSGANVLTFGAGSRLTVL.

The chain couples TRBV6-5 to TRBJ1-1; D possibly corresponds to TRBD1 (6 bases). The CDR3 loop spans 13 amino acids. V shed 6 bases and J shed 4 bases, with 12 bases lying between them. Germline CDR1 reads MNHEY; CDR2 reads SVGAGI. CDR3 bases: TGTGCCAGCAGGGCGGGGGGCCTCACTGAAGCTTTCTTT. Translating gives CASRAGGLTEAFF.

The rearrangement uses TRBV27 and TRBJ2-1; 7 positions match TRBD1. Germline trimming cut 7 bases from V and 0 bases from J; bases unmatched to any gene: 6. Germline CDR1 MNHEY, CDR2 SMNVEV (reference sequence). This CDR3 has 15 amino acids. The chain's CDR3 is CASKQQGSSYNEQFF. The CDR3 DNA is TGTGCCAGCAAACAACAGGGGAGCTCCTACAATGAGCAGTTCTTC.

The V call is TRBV27, the J call TRBJ1-6; 10 nucleotides match TRBD1. The CDR3 is 13 amino acids. V dropped 6 bases and J dropped 12; count of bases not matched to a gene: 5. Germline CDR1 reads MNHEY; CDR2 reads SMNVEV (reference sequence). In nucleotides, the CDR3 is TGTGCCAGCAGGCACAGGGACAGGGGACCCCTCCACTTT. Protein sequence: CASRHRDRGPLHF.

In this sample, this clone turned up a few times. The chain is built from TRBV28 and TRBJ2-1, with 9 bases identical to TRBD1. V dropped 4 bases and J dropped 9; count of bases not matched to a gene: 13. The CDR3 loop spans 16 amino acids. Looked up from germline, CDR1 is MDHEN and CDR2 is SYDVKM. Here the CDR3 reads CASSSWGTGRQGEQFF. As DNA, the CDR3 is TGTGCCAGCAGTTCGTGGGGGACAGGGCGGCAAGGTGAGCAGTTCTTC.

This chain uses TRBV7-9 with TRBJ2-1, with unresolved D. The CDR3 is 15 residues long. Trimming left V 5 bases short and J 4 bases short, with 15 bases between. Germline CDR1 SEHNR, CDR2 FQNEAQ (reference sequence). The CDR3 DNA reads TGTGCCAGCAGCCCAACGACAATCTTATACAATGAGCAGTTCTTC. Amino acid sequence: CASSPTTILYNEQFF.

This clone has just a few counts. The chain recombines TRBV5-1 with TRBJ2-5; D perhaps matches TRBD1 (5 bases). V was shortened by 0 bases and J by 1 base, with 10 bases between the two germline ends. The germline gives CDR1 SGHRS, CDR2 YFSETQ. The CDR3 totals 15 residues. The CDR3 nucleotides read TGCGCCAGCAGCTTGGCCCAGGGCCTCCAAGAGACCCAGTACTTC. Amino acids: CASSLAQGLQETQYF.

The count of this clone is one. The rearrangement joins TRBV5-3 to TRBJ1-5; D perhaps matches TRBD1 (6 bases). TRBV5-3 is assigned to the ORF class and has an uncertain function. The V end lost 4 bases, the J end lost 5 bases, and 16 bases lay between the germline ends. CDR3 length: 15 residues. CDR3 protein: CARSRAGVPDQPQHF. The DNA of the CDR3 is TGTGCCAGAAGCCGGGCAGGGGTTCCCGATCAGCCCCAGCATTTT.

The chain joins TRBV5-4 to TRBJ2-3, with TRBD2 matching 14 bases. The CDR3 loop spans 16 amino acids. With V trimmed by 3 bases and J by 3 bases, 3 bases remained unmatched. The germline gives CDR1 SGHNT, CDR2 YYREEE (reference sequence). CDR3 in DNA: TGTGCCAGCAGCTCCGGGACTAGCGGGAGAACAGATACGCAGTATTTT. Translated: CASSSGTSGRTDTQYF. The variable domain in full, with the rest retrieved from reference TRBV5-4 and TRBJ2-3, is ETGVTQSPTHLIKTRGQQVTLRCSSQSGHNTVSWYQQALGQGPQFIFQYYREEENGRGNFPPRFSGLQFPNYSSELNVNALELDDSALYLCASSSGTSGRTDTQYFGPGTRLTVL.

The chain combines TRBV9 with TRBJ1-1, with 10 positions matching TRBD1. The CDR3 runs 15 residues. Losses at the gene ends were 4 bases for V and 4 bases for J; bases not matched to a gene: 7. Germline V lookup: CDR1 SGDLS, CDR2 YYNGEE. The CDR3 region has the DNA TGTGCCAGCAGCCAACTGGGACAGGGGTTCACTGAAGCTTTCTTT. Translating it yields CASSQLGQGFTEAFF.

The rearrangement links TRBV7-2 to TRBJ2-2; tentatively, D is TRBD2 (6 bases). This CDR3 comprises 15 residues. The germline V gene has CDR1 SGHTA and CDR2 FQGNSA. With 6 bases removed from V and 5 bases from J, the gap between germline ends came to 16 bases. The CDR3 protein is CASRRRAGVTGELFF. The CDR3 bases are TGTGCCAGCAGACGGAGGGCCGGGGTGACCGGGGAGCTGTTTTTT.

A note on this clone: The identical CDR3 is also encoded by other nucleotide sequences in the sample. The V and J genes are TRBV5-1 and TRBJ2-5; 9 bases are shared with TRBD1. The germline gives CDR1 SGHRS, CDR2 YFSETQ. The CDR3 spans 14 residues. V gave up 0 bases and J gave up 4 bases; unmatched junction bases: 1. CDR3 DNA sequence: TGCGCCAGCAGCTTGGGGGGACAGGGAGAGACCCAGTACTTC. Translated: CASSLGGQGETQYF.

This chain connects TRBV9 to TRBJ1-4; no definite D call. V lost 5 bases, J lost 0 bases, and 11 bases lay in between. From germline, CDR1 is SGDLS and CDR2 YYNGEE. The length of the CDR3 is 15 residues. CDR3 DNA sequence: TGTGCCAGCAGTGTATTAGAAGCAACTAATGAAAAACTGTTTTTT. As protein: CASSVLEATNEKLFF.

This rearrangement joins TRBV7-3 to TRBJ1-3; D unresolved. Trimming removed 2 bases from V and 4 bases from J, with 12 bases in between. Germline V gene data show CDR1 as SGHTA and CDR2 as FQGTGA. The CDR3 has 15 amino acids. The CDR3 nucleotides are TGTGCCAGCAGCTTAGGCGGCGGCCACGGAAACACCATATATTTT. Its protein is CASSLGGGHGNTIYF.

With respect to this clone: The sample holds other DNA sequences that translate to the same CDR3. The chain joins TRBV27 to TRBJ2-5; 13 bases are shared with TRBD2. Germline V gives CDR1 MNHEY, CDR2 SMNVEV (reference sequence). The CDR3 consists of 18 residues. The trim removed 3 bases at V and 4 bases at J, leaving 11 bases unmatched. DNA of the CDR3: TGTGCCAGCAGTTTCACCGGGCCCGGGACTAGCGGGATAGAGACCCAGTACTTC. Translation gives CASSFTGPGTSGIETQYF.